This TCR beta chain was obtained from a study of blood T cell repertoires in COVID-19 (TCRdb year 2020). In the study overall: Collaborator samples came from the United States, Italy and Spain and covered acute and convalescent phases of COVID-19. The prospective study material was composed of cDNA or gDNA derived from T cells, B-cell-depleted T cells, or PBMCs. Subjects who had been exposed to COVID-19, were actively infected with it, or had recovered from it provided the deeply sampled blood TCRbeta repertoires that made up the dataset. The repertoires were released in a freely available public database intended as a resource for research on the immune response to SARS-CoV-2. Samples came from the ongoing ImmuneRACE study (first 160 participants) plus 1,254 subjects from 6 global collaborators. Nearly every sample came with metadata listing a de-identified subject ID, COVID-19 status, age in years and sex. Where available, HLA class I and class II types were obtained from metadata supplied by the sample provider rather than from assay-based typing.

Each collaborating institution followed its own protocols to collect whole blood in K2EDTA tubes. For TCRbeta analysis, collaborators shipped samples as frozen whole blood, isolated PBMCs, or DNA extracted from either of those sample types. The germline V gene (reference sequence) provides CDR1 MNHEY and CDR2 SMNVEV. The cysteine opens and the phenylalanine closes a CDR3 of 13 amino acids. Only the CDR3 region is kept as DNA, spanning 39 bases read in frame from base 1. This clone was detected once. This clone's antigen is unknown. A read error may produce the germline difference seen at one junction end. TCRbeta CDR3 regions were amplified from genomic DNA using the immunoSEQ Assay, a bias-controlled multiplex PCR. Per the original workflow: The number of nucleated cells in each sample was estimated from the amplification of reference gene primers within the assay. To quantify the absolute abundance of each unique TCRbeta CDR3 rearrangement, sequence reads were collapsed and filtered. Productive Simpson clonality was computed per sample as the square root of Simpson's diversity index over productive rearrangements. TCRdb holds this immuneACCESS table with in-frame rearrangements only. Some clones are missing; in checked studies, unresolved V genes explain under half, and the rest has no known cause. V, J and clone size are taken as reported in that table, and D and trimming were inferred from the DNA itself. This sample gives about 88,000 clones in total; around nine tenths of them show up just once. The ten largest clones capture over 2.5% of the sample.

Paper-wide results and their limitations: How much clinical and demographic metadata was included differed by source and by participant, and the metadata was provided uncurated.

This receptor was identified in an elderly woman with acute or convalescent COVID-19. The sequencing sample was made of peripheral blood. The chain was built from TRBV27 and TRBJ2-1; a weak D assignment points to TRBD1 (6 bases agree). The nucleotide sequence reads TGCGCGACCCGGGACATCCTAGGCAATGAGCAGTTCTTC. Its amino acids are CATRDILGNEQFF.